The present entry profiles one T cell receptor beta chain with its context. Its antigen remains unidentified. The data were taken from a study of shared clonotypes between healthy human individuals. Study-level information: Each donor's CD4 naive and CD4 memory cells filled three plates apiece, CD8 naive two, and CD8 memory one.

Naive CD8 cells lacked CD45RO and underwent positive selection for CCR7, leaving out terminally differentiated effector memory CD45RA+ cells. Every subset had its genomic DNA shared out evenly among several immunoSEQ plates. Assay: immunoSEQ multiplex PCR; the TCRdb copy retains only in-frame clones and omits some. The sample consists of about 2.2 million clones, 85% to 95% of them appearing once. Findings and caveats of the study: The four-donor shared clonotypes exceeded non-shared clonotypes in generation probability, with non-shared ones scoring lower.

The sample taken for sequencing was naive CD8+ T cells from PBMCs. This TCR was sampled from a man between 18 and 35 years old in good health. Some clones in this sample may be carry-over from other donors' samples.

CDR3 nucleotide sequence: TGTGCCAGCAGTTTAGCGGGAGCGGTTGAGACCCAGTACTTC. This encodes CASSLAGAVETQYF. The chain recombines TRBV28 with TRBJ2-5, with 7 nucleotides matching TRBD2. The CDR3 runs to 14 residues. Germline V CDR1 and CDR2: MDHEN, SYDVKM. J gave up 5 bases and V 2 bases, and 5 bases lay outside the gene matches. The full variable domain, in which reference TRBV28 and TRBJ2-5 provide the parts outside the CDR3, is DVKVTQSSRYLVKRTGEKVFLECVQDMDHENMFWYRQDPGLGLRLIYFSYDVKMKEKGDIPEGYSVSREKKERFSLILESASTNQTSMYLCASSLAGAVETQYFGPGTRLLVL.